The present entry profiles one T cell receptor (beta chain) with its context. The target antigen is unknown. The junction had 2 bases not matched to a gene; V was cut back by 0 bases and J by 4 bases. The CDR3 contains 15 residues. The germline V gene has CDR1 SGHDT and CDR2 YYEEEE. The method was immunoSEQ multiplex PCR; TCRdb's version includes in-frame clones alone and lacks a portion of them. The data show tens of thousands of clones, 65% to 90% seen once. This record belongs to a study of T cell responses to AZD1222 COVID-19 vaccine. In the study overall: Second doses at about 4 or about 12 weeks were pooled.

Study-level results: Baseline antibody screening turned up just a handful of seropositive AZD1222 recipients. Clonal diversity may have been underestimated in mostly white British donors. Nearly half of spike-specific TCRs reportedly target unmutated variant regions.

The chain combines TRBV5-6 with TRBJ2-4; 9 bases match TRBD2. Sequences were derived from peripheral blood, sampled on day 0 of AZD1222 vaccination. This receptor was obtained from an adult in good health. The CDR3 loop is CASSLGLADKNIQYF. In nucleotides, the CDR3 is TGTGCCAGCAGCTTGGGACTAGCGGATAAAAACATTCAGTACTTC.